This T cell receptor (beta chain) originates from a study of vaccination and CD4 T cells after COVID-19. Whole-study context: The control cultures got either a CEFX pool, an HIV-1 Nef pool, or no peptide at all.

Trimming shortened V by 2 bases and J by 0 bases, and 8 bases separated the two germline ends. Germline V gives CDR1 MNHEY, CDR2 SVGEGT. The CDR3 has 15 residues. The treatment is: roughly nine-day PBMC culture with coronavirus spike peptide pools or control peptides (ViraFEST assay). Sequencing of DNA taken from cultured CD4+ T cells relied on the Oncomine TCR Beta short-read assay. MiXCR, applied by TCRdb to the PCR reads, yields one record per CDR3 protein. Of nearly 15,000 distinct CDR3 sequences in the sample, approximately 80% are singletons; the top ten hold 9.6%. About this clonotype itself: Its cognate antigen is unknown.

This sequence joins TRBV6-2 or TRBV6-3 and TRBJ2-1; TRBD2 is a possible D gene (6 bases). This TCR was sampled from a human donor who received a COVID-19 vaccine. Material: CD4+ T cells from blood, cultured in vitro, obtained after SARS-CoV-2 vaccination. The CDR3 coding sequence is TGTGCCAGCAGTTACGAGCGGGCCTCCTACAATGAGCAGTTCTTC. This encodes CASSYERASYNEQFF.